The next 32 T cell receptor beta chains were all read from a single sample in a study of T cells expressing NK-cell markers. TCRdb processed the 5' RACE reads again and assigns one entry to each CDR3 protein, with no DNA. This table lists around 380,000 distinct CDR3 sequences. The sequencing sample was made of blood T cells: a sorted CD56 or NKG2C T cell subset, CD4+ or CD8+ T cells, or bulk PBMC T cells (not recorded which). These receptors all come from a woman aged 45-59 years in good health.

The chain employs TRBV6-1 and TRBJ1-1. The CDR3 contains 18 residues. Germline V gives CDR1 MNHNS, CDR2 SASEGT. CDR3 loop: CASSDRQGRGPRHTEAFF.

The chain uses TRBV24-1 and TRBJ2-3; lacking DNA, the TRBD1 call made by TCRdb goes unchecked. The CDR3 runs 16 residues. Germline lookup yields CDR1 KGHDR and CDR2 SFDVKD. The CDR3 loop is CATSDFSGSGTDTQYF.

The rearrangement joins TRBV5-1 to TRBJ1-5; TCRdb lists TRBD1, though no DNA is available to test this call. This CDR3 is 15 amino acids long. Per the germline V gene, CDR1 is SGHRS and CDR2 is YFSETQ. The CDR3 loop reads CASSPRPGQGEPQHF.

This chain links TRBV11-1 with TRBJ2-2. CDR3 length: 14 residues. The germline V gene encodes CDR1 SGHAT and CDR2 FQDESV (reference sequence). The CDR3 sequence: CASSPTGYTGELFF.

The V call is TRBV10-3, the J call TRBJ2-2; without DNA, the TCRdb call of TRBD1 cannot be checked. The CDR3 runs to 16 residues. Germline CDR1 ENHRY, CDR2 SYGVKD. CDR3 residues: CAISELTGKNPGELFF.

This sequence joins TRBV29-1 and TRBJ2-1; TCRdb reports TRBD1, a call that lacks DNA to check it against. This CDR3 comprises 12 residues. Germline CDR1 is SQVTM and CDR2 is ANQGSEA. CDR3 sequence reads: CSVGGVVSGQFF.

The chain couples TRBV7-9 to TRBJ2-3; as DNA is missing, the TRBD1 call by TCRdb cannot be tested. The CDR3 covers 15 residues. Germline CDR1 reads SEHNR; CDR2 reads FQNEAQ (reference sequence). The CDR3 here is CASSRTGSDADTQYF. Full variable domain (missing parts from reference TRBV7-9 and TRBJ2-3): DTGVSQNPRHKITKRGQNVTFRCDPISEHNRLYWYRQTLGQGPEFLTYFQNEAQLEKSRLLSDRFSAERPKGSFSTLEIQRTEQGDSAMYLCASSRTGSDADTQYFGPGTRLTVL.

This chain connects TRBV9 to TRBJ1-1; TCRdb's D call of TRBD1 is untestable without DNA. The CDR3 totals 13 residues. The germline CDR1 and CDR2 sequences are SGDLS and YYNGEE. CDR3 amino acids: CASSVGAVTEAFF.

The chain employs TRBV6-5 and TRBJ2-3; TCRdb proposes TRBD2, but this gene call is untestable without DNA. This CDR3 spans 14 amino acids. CDR1 MNHEY and CDR2 SVGAGI come from the germline V gene. The CDR3 sequence is CASQLAGAQDTQYF.

J is TRBJ2-2 and V is TRBV5-1; TCRdb names TRBD2, which stays unverified in the absence of DNA. The CDR3 runs 14 residues. Per germline, CDR1 SGHRS and CDR2 YFSETQ. CDR3 amino acids: CASRKAGATGELFF.

The CDR3 protein is CSSPGEGAGLAGREQFF. This chain links TRBV20-1 with TRBJ2-1; TCRdb indicates TRBD2, and absent DNA this call remains unverified. The germline V gene encodes CDR1 DFQATT and CDR2 SNEGSKA (reference sequence). CDR3 size: 17 residues.

The V gene is TRBV27, the J gene TRBJ2-2; TCRdb indicates TRBD1, and absent DNA this call remains unverified. The CDR3 runs to 15 residues. CDR1 is MNHEY and CDR2 is SMNVEV in the germline V gene (reference sequence). The CDR3: CASCPGQGVLGELFF.

V and J are TRBV7-8 and TRBJ2-7; TCRdb picks TRBD1, but there is no DNA to check that call. Germline values: CDR1 SGHVS, CDR2 FQNEAQ. The CDR3 length is 16 residues. CDR3 sequence: CASSPMGDLSSYEQYF.

V is TRBV6-6 and J is TRBJ2-5; without DNA, the TCRdb call of TRBD2 cannot be checked. CDR1 and CDR2 (germline): MNHNY, SVGAGI (reference sequence). This CDR3 spans 13 amino acids. CDR3 sequence: CASISAVKETQYF.

The rearrangement links TRBV14 to TRBJ2-5. Germline V gene sequence: CDR1 SGHDN, CDR2 FVKESK. The CDR3 totals 13 residues. CDR3 region: CASRHKGGVTQYF.

The J gene is TRBJ2-1, the V gene TRBV5-1; there is no DNA to check the TCRdb D call of TRBD2. Germline values: CDR1 SGHRS, CDR2 YFSETQ. This CDR3 region has 15 residues. The CDR3 region is CASSQTSVLINEQFF.

CDR3 sequence reads: CSAPWMGQGLDTQYF. The rearrangement links TRBV20-1 to TRBJ2-3; checking the TCRdb D call of TRBD1 is not possible without DNA. CDR3 size: 15 residues. Germline V gene sequence: CDR1 DFQATT, CDR2 SNEGSKA (reference sequence).

The chain has TRBV9 and TRBJ2-1; TCRdb reports TRBD2, a call that lacks DNA to check it against. CDR3 size: 17 residues. The germline V gene has CDR1 SGDLS and CDR2 YYNGEE. CDR3 protein: CASSVATGAGGPNEQFF.

V and J are TRBV3-1 and TRBJ2-2; TCRdb selects TRBD1, and the lack of DNA leaves this call unchecked. The CDR3 runs to 15 residues. Germline V CDR1 and CDR2: LGHDT, YNNKEL (reference sequence). The CDR3 region is CASSLPGGRAGELFF.

V is TRBV5-6 and J is TRBJ2-2. This CDR3 has 15 residues. CDR1 and CDR2 from the germline V gene are SGHDT and YYEEEE. The CDR3 here is CASSLGLMYTGELFF.

The chain's CDR3 is CSARGTSGKRAQYF. The chain carries TRBV20-1 and TRBJ2-5; TCRdb selects TRBD2, and the lack of DNA leaves this call unchecked. Germline loops: CDR1 DFQATT, CDR2 SNEGSKA (reference sequence). This CDR3 is built from 14 residues.

The chain has TRBV3-1 and TRBJ2-2; TCRdb returns TRBD1, unconfirmable since there is no DNA. Germline V CDR1 and CDR2: LGHDT, YNNKEL (reference sequence). The CDR3 is 14 amino acids. The CDR3: CASSTGGGPGELFF.

This sequence joins TRBV7-3 and TRBJ2-3; TCRdb returns TRBD2, unconfirmable since there is no DNA. This CDR3 is built from 13 residues. The V gene's germline CDR1 is SGHTA and CDR2 FQGTGA. CDR3 sequence: CASSSGSADTQYF.

The chain combines TRBV6-5 with TRBJ2-3. CDR3 size: 14 residues. In germline, CDR1 is MNHEY, CDR2 SVGAGI. The CDR3 here is CASSDRSVTDTQYF.

The rearrangement links TRBV19 to TRBJ1-4. CDR1 is LNHDA, CDR2 SQIVND, per germline (reference sequence). This CDR3 comprises 12 residues. CDR3 in amino acids: CASKVADEKLFF.

The chain couples TRBV5-1 to TRBJ2-4; TCRdb lists TRBD2, though no DNA is available to test this call. The CDR3 has 16 amino acids. Germline V gene sequence: CDR1 SGHRS, CDR2 YFSETQ. The CDR3 loop reads CASSRDSLGSKNIQYF.

The chain couples TRBV29-1 to TRBJ2-5; TCRdb proposes TRBD2, but this gene call is untestable without DNA. Germline CDR1 reads SQVTM; CDR2 reads ANQGSEA. CDR3 length equals 15 residues. The CDR3: CSIRLAGGPGETQYF.

This rearrangement joins TRBV12-3 or TRBV12-4 to TRBJ1-3. This CDR3 is built from 13 residues. The CDR3 protein is CASMVSSGNTIYF.

The chain combines TRBV9 with TRBJ2-2; TCRdb reports TRBD2, a call that lacks DNA to check it against. Germline CDR1 reads SGDLS; CDR2 reads YYNGEE. The CDR3 has 13 amino acids. CDR3 sequence reads: CASSTPPTGELFF.

The chain is built from TRBV5-1 and TRBJ2-3; the D call of TRBD2 rests on TCRdb alone, since no DNA is present to check it. Per the germline V gene, CDR1 is SGHRS and CDR2 is YFSETQ. This CDR3 spans 16 amino acids. Here the CDR3 reads CASSMGRLGNTDTQYF.

The chain has TRBV11-2 and TRBJ2-3; absent DNA, TCRdb's TRBD2 call cannot be checked. There are 14 residues in the CDR3. Germline-derived CDR1 and CDR2 are SGHAT and FQNNGV. CDR3: CASSAAGRTDTQYF.

The rearrangement joins TRBV6-1 to TRBJ1-5; absent DNA, TCRdb's TRBD1 call cannot be checked. CDR3 length: 18 amino acids. Germline-derived CDR1 and CDR2 are MNHNS and SASEGT. The CDR3: CASSEAPQGGLGNQPQHF.